This T cell receptor beta chain was recorded in a study of T cell repertoires in cytomegalovirus infection. At the level of the study: Carrying CMV and the relevant HLA type showed in public TCR beta signatures.

TCRdb re-called the reads with MiXCR, one entry per CDR3 protein. Here the sample spans approximately 170,000 distinct CDR3 sequences, approximately 17% being singletons. This clonotype has a handful of counts. The sequenced sample was CD8+ T cells from PBMCs. The receptor was isolated from a human donor in good health (CMV status not recorded). Some clones in this sample may be carry-over from other donors' samples.

The CDR3 protein is CASSHLKKGLLEGAKNIQYF. CDR3 DNA: TGTGCCAGCAGCCACCTCAAAAAAGGACTCCTCGAGGGTGCCAAAAACATTCAGTACTTC. The chain couples TRBV14 to TRBJ2-4, with D possibly TRBD2 on 5 matching bases. The CDR3 is 20 residues long. Between the trimmed V and J ends, which lost 3 bases and 1 base, there was a span of 25 bases. CDR1 SGHDN and CDR2 FVKESK come from the germline V gene.